Listed below are T cell receptor beta chains from one sample, sequenced in a study of blood T cell repertoires in COVID-19. TCRdb's copy holds only in-frame clones and misses some; the assay was immunoSEQ multiplex PCR. The repertoire holds some 60,000 clones, around 92% seen once, with around 2.3% in the top ten. The sequenced material came from peripheral blood. Receptors were obtained from a man aged 60 to 69 with acute or convalescent COVID-19. Each CDR3 is given with its conserved first and last residue. D genes are given only for firm matches.

TRBV5-8	TRBD1	TRBJ1-4	CASSWGTGALREKLFF	TGTGCCAGCAGCTGGGGGACAGGGGCCTTAAGGGAAAAACTGTTTTTT
TRBV28	.	TRBJ2-2	CASSFLLVRTGELFF	TGTGCCAGCAGTTTCTTACTAGTGAGGACCGGGGAGCTGTTTTTT
TRBV2	.	TRBJ1-2	CASSEMQQGNRGYTF	TGTGCCAGCAGTGAAATGCAGCAGGGGAATCGGGGCTACACCTTC
TRBV30	.	TRBJ1-6	CAWSVRGQNSPLHF	TGTGCCTGGAGTGTAAGAGGACAGAATTCACCCCTCCACTTT
TRBV7-2	.	TRBJ2-4	CASSLGLAKNIQYF	TGTGCCAGCAGCTTGGGCCTAGCCAAAAACATTCAGTACTTC
TRBV27	.	TRBJ1-1	CASSRETGNTEAFF	TGTGCCAGCAGTCGAGAGACAGGGAACACTGAAGCTTTCTTT
TRBV9	.	TRBJ1-1	CASSSRGQNTEAFF	TGTGCCAGCAGCTCACGCGGTCAGAACACTGAAGCTTTCTTT
TRBV5-3	.	TRBJ1-5	CARSALNQRQADQPQHF	TGTGCCAGAAGCGCCCTAAACCAACGACAGGCGGATCAGCCCCAGCATTTT
TRBV4-1	.	TRBJ2-2	CASSPSGGRKNTGELFF	TGCGCCAGCAGCCCATCCGGGGGGCGCAAAAACACCGGGGAGCTGTTTTTT
TRBV18	.	TRBJ2-1	CASSPASQAGQFF	TGTGCCAGCTCACCAGCTAGCCAAGCAGGGCAGTTCTTC
TRBV2	.	TRBJ2-7	CASSRSYEQYF	TGTGCCAGCAGTCGGTCGTACGAGCAGTACTTC
TRBV28	TRBD1	TRBJ1-1	CASRLNRGMAPPEAFF	TGTGCCAGCAGACTCAACAGGGGAATGGCTCCTCCTGAAGCTTTCTTT
TRBV4-3	.	TRBJ1-1	CASRLRGENTEAFF	TGCGCCAGCAGACTTAGGGGCGAGAACACTGAAGCTTTCTTT
TRBV2	TRBD2	TRBJ2-1	CASTAGRSYNEQFF	TGTGCGAGTACAGCGGGGCGCTCCTACAATGAGCAGTTCTTC
TRBV11-3	.	TRBJ2-5	CASSSDGTVQETQYF	TGTGCCAGCAGTTCGGACGGGACTGTACAAGAGACCCAGTACTTC
TRBV3-1/TRBV3-2	.	TRBJ2-1	CASSPDGYSYNEQFF	TGTGCCAGCAGCCCAGACGGGTACTCCTACAATGAGCAGTTCTTC
TRBV5-1	.	TRBJ2-5	CASSTGGQAHQETQYF	TGCGCCAGCAGCACGGGGGGACAGGCGCACCAAGAGACCCAGTACTTC
TRBV9	TRBD2	TRBJ2-1	CASSVNGRGVDEQFF	TGTGCCAGCAGCGTAAACGGGAGGGGAGTGGATGAGCAGTTCTTC
TRBV4-2	.	TRBJ2-7	CASSQDRPALGSYEQYF	TGTGCCAGCAGCCAAGATCGGCCAGCGTTGGGCTCCTACGAGCAGTACTTC